This T cell receptor (beta chain) was profiled in a study of post-analysis software for immune sequencing data. General study points: Significantly lower normalized Chao1 diversity was found in patients with multiple sclerosis relative to controls. When patients were compared with controls, 5 or 6 TRBV segments were more frequent, TRBV5-6, TRBV5-1 and TRBV20-1 among them. F measure grouped same-batch samples tightly together.

Comment on this clonotype: Its antigen is not known.

Tagging with unique molecular identifiers was a feature of the TCR beta cDNA libraries. The T cell input of about 0.85 to 10 million gave a few hundred thousand cDNA molecules. In TCRdb, the PCR reads were re-called with MiXCR into one record per CDR3 protein. The sample lists approximately 690,000 distinct CDR3 sequences; roughly three fifths were seen once. This CDR3 has 14 amino acids. V shed 6 bases and J shed 2 bases, with 13 bases lying between them. The sequence was obtained from a girl aged 2 to 10 with multiple sclerosis. The sample consisted of blood. The chain carries TRBV12-3 or TRBV12-4 and TRBJ1-2; D unresolved. DNA of the CDR3: TGTGCCAGCAGCATGGGGAGGGAGAACTATGGCTACACCTTC. It encodes CASSMGRENYGYTF.